The clone carrying this T cell receptor beta chain was observed a handful of times. TCRdb called the RT-PCR reads again in MiXCR, with one record for every CDR3 protein. Found here are hundreds of thousands of distinct CDR3 sequences, just over 20% of them singletons; the top ten hold 10% to 13%. This entry is derived from a study of response to subunit inactivated influenza vaccine. Germline values: CDR1 SGHRS, CDR2 YFSETQ. With 0 bases clipped from V and 6 bases from J, the junction kept 4 bases outside the gene matches. The CDR3 contains 15 residues. Source: PBMCs from blood, taken 21 months after vaccination. The chain uses TRBV5-1 and TRBJ1-4; 8 bases are a match to TRBD1. This TCR came from a man between 50 and 69 years old who received an inactivated influenza vaccine. The CDR3 region is CASSLVGQGYEKLFF. The CDR3, as DNA: TGCGCCAGCAGCTTGGTTGGACAGGGCTATGAAAAACTGTTTTTT.